These 9 T cell receptor beta chains originate from one sample sequenced in a study of T-cell memory formation after mild COVID-19. TCRdb reprocessed the 5' RACE reads with MiXCR, giving one entry per CDR3 protein. This sample has roughly 320,000 distinct CDR3 sequences, with 25% to 30% found just once. Sample: PBMCs or a T cell subset sorted from them (not recorded which). The origin of the receptors is an adult woman who had mild COVID-19 (a few samples of this study predate the infection). Cell type and time point are not known.

This clonotype came up once. The chain combines TRBV3-1 with TRBJ1-2; 8 bases fit TRBD1. Germline V gene lookup returns CDR1 LGHDT and CDR2 YNNKEL (reference sequence). The CDR3 is 12 amino acids. V lost 9 bases to trimming and J lost 7 bases; unmatched junction nucleotides: 7. The CDR3 DNA reads as TGTGCCAGTGGCCAGGGGGCAGGTGGCTACACCTTC. This translates into CASGQGAGGYTF. Complete variable domain (other parts from reference TRBV3-1 and TRBJ1-2): DTAVSQTPKYLVTQMGNDKSIKCEQNLGHDTMYWYKQDSKKFLKIMFSYNNKELIINETVPNRFSPKSPDKAHLNLHINSLELGDSAVYFCASGQGAGGYTFGSGTRLTVV.

The rearrangement uses TRBV6-1 and TRBJ1-1; D is unresolved. The germline CDR1 and CDR2 sequences are MNHNS and SASEGT. This CDR3 contains 13 residues. V gave up 7 bases and J gave up 1 base, with 10 bases separating them. The CDR3, as DNA: TGTGCCAGCATGAGGGTCAGGAACACTGAAGCTTTCTTT. Translating gives CASMRVRNTEAFF.

The V call is TRBV29-1, the J call TRBJ2-1, with 8 bases lining up with TRBD2. The CDR3 is made up of 14 amino acids. Unmatched junction bases numbered 9, after V lost 3 bases and J lost 8 bases. Germline V gives CDR1 SQVTM, CDR2 ANQGSEA. CDR3 sequence: CSVDGRLATDEQFF. CDR3 coding DNA: TGCAGCGTTGACGGCCGACTAGCGACTGATGAGCAGTTCTTC.

This clonotype was detected a few times. The J gene is TRBJ1-3, the V gene TRBV7-9; tentative D call: TRBD1 (5 bases). CDR1 and CDR2 from the germline V gene are SEHNR and FQNEAQ (reference sequence). The CDR3 has 14 residues. Trimming removed 5 bases at V and 1 base at J, with 9 bases between. In DNA, the CDR3 is TGTGCCAGCAGCGACGGGGGGTCTGGAAACACCATATATTTT. This translates into CASSDGGSGNTIYF.

The V and J genes are TRBV11-2 and TRBJ2-1; 11 nucleotides match TRBD2. Germline CDR1 and CDR2: SGHAT and FQNNGV. The junction had 12 bases not matched to a gene; V was cut back by 5 bases and J by 6 bases. The CDR3 sequence is 17 residues long. CDR3 in DNA: TGTGCCAGCAGCGACGTGGTAGCGGGAGGGTTTACCAATGAGCAGTTCTTC. This codes for CASSDVVAGGFTNEQFF.

This clonotype came up a few times. The chain combines TRBV9 with TRBJ2-3; D not resolved. The germline gives CDR1 SGDLS, CDR2 YYNGEE. The CDR3 has 14 residues. V was clipped by 0 bases and J by 3 bases, with 8 bases between them. DNA of the CDR3: TGTGCCAGCAGCGTAGGGATAGTTACAGATACGCAGTATTTT. Protein product: CASSVGIVTDTQYF.

V and J are TRBV6-9 and TRBJ1-1, with D hard to call. V dropped 4 bases and J dropped 10 bases, with 16 bases sitting between them. CDR3 length: 13 residues. Germline loops: CDR1 MNHGY, CDR2 SVAAGI. The chain's CDR3 is CASSSRLQKRAFF. The CDR3 region has the DNA TGTGCCAGCAGTTCAAGACTCCAGAAAAGAGCTTTCTTT.

This clonotype was detected only a few times. V is TRBV12-3 or TRBV12-4 and J is TRBJ2-7; TRBD1 aligns across 9 bases. This CDR3 has 17 residues. J was trimmed by 2 bases and V by 5 bases; bases with no gene match: 13. The CDR3 bases are TGTGCCAGCAGTCCAACGCACTCAACAGGGGGCACCTACGAGCAGTACTTC. Its translation is CASSPTHSTGGTYEQYF.

This clonotype was observed a few times. This chain joins TRBV2 and TRBJ2-7; D remains ambiguous. V lost 2 bases, J lost 4 bases, and 9 bases lay in between. The V gene's germline CDR1 is SNHLY and CDR2 FYNNEI. The CDR3 has 13 residues. Here the CDR3 reads CASSEWVGYEQYF. The CDR3 DNA is TGTGCCAGCAGTGAATGGGTAGGGTACGAGCAGTACTTC.